This TCR beta chain was found in a study of CD8+ T cells in alopecia areata (dated by TCRdb to between 2018 and 2020). Notes on the research overall: Treated patients were enrolled in an open-label pilot trial of oral tofacitinib at 5 to 10 mg twice daily for moderate-to-severe alopecia areata. RNA came from the PAXgene miRNA kit for fixed scalp, the miRNeasy kit for PBMCs, and the RNeasy kit for mouse skin. Scalp clonality was compared across normal scalp (n=4), patchy alopecia areata scalp (n=8), and alopecia totalis/universalis scalp (n=8). immunoSEQ multiplex PCR using 35 Vbeta forward primers and 13 Jbeta reverse primers was used to amplify TCRbeta CDR3 regions. On the human side, TCRbeta sequencing was run on scalp tissue and on sorted CD4+ and CD8+ peripheral blood T cells from healthy controls and from alopecia areata patients with either patchy or totalis/universalis disease. Tofacitinib was administered for 6 to 18 months, and 6 months of follow-up off drug were then conducted to assess delayed response and recurrence. The SALT score, which quantifies the percentage of affected scalp surface area, was used to measure disease severity in treated patients. The study used high-throughput TCRbeta sequencing to examine T cell clonal expansion in alopecia areata, in both the C3H/HeJ mouse model and human patients. Biopsies were taken from tofacitinib-treated patients at baseline and again at 4 and 24 weeks into treatment, and several of those patients also had a later scalp biopsy. On the study overall, not on this receptor specifically: Unlike mouse skin, where gammadelta T cells dominate, normal human skin contains resident alphabeta T cells that get sequenced too, which complicates analysis of the scalp TCR repertoire. Many expanded lesional clones were found to persist in scalp and blood during tofacitinib treatment, and relapse after treatment cessation may be partly explained by this persistence. Shared TCR sequences between patients were less evident than in mice, which may be partly attributable to HLA diversity in the patient population. Compared with normal scalp, lesional scalp had higher clonality and more expanded CD8+ clones, particularly in alopecia totalis/universalis, a pattern that suggests antigenic drive. Tofacitinib significantly lowered scalp clonality and the number of expanded CD8+ clones among the top 100 scalp clones. Because the treated cohort was small and had just a single nonresponder, larger studies are needed to establish links between baseline CD8+ expansion and response.

This specimen's time point label, interpreted: about 25 weeks on oral tofacitinib. This specimen's treatment or condition label, per the study, means: oral pan-JAK inhibitor, 5-10 mg twice daily. From alopecia areata patients, peripheral blood was collected along with lesional scalp punch biopsies. After PBMCs were isolated by density centrifugation and stained for CD3, CD4 and CD8, a FACSAria was used to sort CD4+ and CD8+ T cells. V lost 4 bases and J lost 5 bases; the stretch between them is 6 bases long. CDR1 SQVTM and CDR2 ANQGSEA were looked up in the germline V gene. The CDR3 contains 11 residues, cysteine and phenylalanine counted. Left in the record is the CDR3 DNA by itself, 33 bases read in frame from the first base. Libraries were constructed by the immunoSEQ multiplex PCR assay. RNA was extracted from all samples and reverse transcribed into cDNA, which served as template for TCR sequencing. First-strand cDNA was synthesized using SuperScript III with a 2:1 mix of oligo-dT and random hexamers. A synthetic immune receptor repertoire was used to gauge amplification bias, and whatever bias remained was removed computationally. Processing in the source paper ran as follows. Raw reads were preprocessed for error removal, and CDR3 was defined according to IMGT conventions as running from the conserved cysteine to phenylalanine. Clonality was computed as 1 minus the Shannon entropy, with the entropy normalized by log2 of the number of productive unique TCRs. Whether scalp clones were CD4 or CD8 was inferred by matching scalp TCRbeta sequences against CD4 and CD8 repertoires sorted from blood. TCRdb took over this immuneACCESS table, retaining in-frame rearrangements with V and J assigned. Such tables are incomplete; in checked studies, under half of the missing clones stem from an unresolved V gene, and the remainder is unexplained. That table supplies the V and J calls and clone size; D and trimming were determined from the DNA. For this sample the table gives about 180,000 clones, of which about 55% were detected only once. The ten largest clones represent approximately 10% of the sample.

Note on this clone: Which antigen it targets is not known. Within one base of it there is no much larger clone, and no base qualities were kept.

The chain uses TRBV29-1 and TRBJ2-1; the D gene cannot be resolved beyond TRBD1 or TRBD2, each matching 5 bases. Sequences were derived from CD8+ T cells sorted from blood, sampled at week 24, from a patient treated with tofacitinib. This sequence was found in a human donor with alopecia areata. The CDR3 region reads CSVVGDNEQFF. The sequence in DNA is TGCAGCGTTGTGGGGGACAATGAGCAGTTCTTC.